These 24 T cell receptor beta chains originate from one sample sequenced in a study of T cells in Graves' hyperthyroidism and ophthalmopathy. Amplified TCR beta CDR3 regions derived from RNA transcripts. A set of HTBI primers served as the primers for a first-round RT-PCR of the TCR CDR3. From the multiplex PCR reads, TCRdb called clonotypes with MiXCR, one entry per CDR3 protein. Of approximately 870,000 distinct CDR3 sequences in the sample, over 35% were seen once. Sequences were obtained from blood. The source is a man aged 18 to 29 with Graves' hyperthyroidism.

Regarding this clonotype: The conserved phenylalanine or tryptophan normally closing the CDR3 is absent here, so this likely arose from a read error. The DNA is left out, because the CDR3 cannot be placed on it with certainty; the CDR3 is given as TCRdb lists it. The rearrangement joins TRBV29-1 to TRBJ1-1. Germline V gene sequence: CDR1 SQVTM, CDR2 ANQGSEA. The CDR3 comprises 11 residues, both ends counted. The chain's CDR3 is CSVPSPAGANY.

This clonotype was observed many times. This chain links TRBV5-6 with TRBJ1-2; D is unclear. This CDR3 region has 12 residues. The germline gives CDR1 SGHDT, CDR2 YYEEEE. V dropped 4 bases and J dropped 8 bases, with 12 bases sitting between them. CDR3: CASSTNGHGYTF. The CDR3 region has the DNA TGTGCCAGCAGCACTAATGGGCACGGCTACACCTTC.

This clonotype was picked up many times. The chain recombines TRBV2 with TRBJ2-7; D may be TRBD1 (6 bases). V lost 10 bases and J 5 bases, leaving 15 bases between the germline ends. The CDR3 is made up of 12 amino acids. Germline V CDR1 and CDR2: SNHLY, FYNNEI. The CDR3 DNA reads as TGTGCCATAGCAGGGGTTCCCCACGAGCAGTACTTC. Its protein product is CAIAGVPHEQYF.

This clonotype was detected ten times or more. The J gene is TRBJ1-2, the V gene TRBV5-1; D is undetermined. Germline assignment: CDR1 SGHRS and CDR2 YFSETQ. The ends were cut back, 0 bases at V and 0 bases at J, with 6 bases in the middle. The CDR3 consists of 14 residues. The CDR3 nucleotides are TGCGCCAGCAGCTTGGTAACGGCTAACTATGGCTACACCTTC. This gives the protein CASSLVTANYGYTF.

CDR3 protein: CASSLDRGGTGELFF. The CDR3 nucleotides read TGTGCCAGCAGCTTGGACAGGGGGGGGACCGGGGAGCTGTTTTTT. The rearrangement uses TRBV9 and TRBJ2-2; the match to TRBD1 covers 10 bases. Germline V gene lookup returns CDR1 SGDLS and CDR2 YYNGEE. J lost 5 bases, V lost 4 bases, and 5 bases had no gene match. This CDR3 region has 15 residues. Filled out from reference TRBV9 and TRBJ2-2, the complete variable domain reads DSGVTQTPKHLITATGQRVTLRCSPRSGDLSVYWYQQSLDQGLQFLIQYYNGEERAKGNILERFSAQQFPDLHSELNLSSLELGDSALYFCASSLDRGGTGELFFGEGSRLTVL.

This clonotype was seen many times. The V and J genes are TRBV20-1 and TRBJ1-1, with D possibly being TRBD1 (5 bases). Germline V lookup: CDR1 DFQATT, CDR2 SNEGSKA (reference sequence). With 3 bases removed from V and 6 bases from J, the gap between germline ends came to 14 bases. This CDR3 comprises 13 residues. CDR3 coding DNA: TGCAGTGCTAGGTGGAGGGGAAGGTCTGAAGCTTTCTTT. This sequence encodes CSARWRGRSEAFF.

CDR3 nucleotides: TGTGCCAGCAGCCGAATTGGGGTAAACACTGAAGCTTTCTTT. Translation: CASSRIGVNTEAFF. This rearrangement joins TRBV11-2 to TRBJ1-1; D not certain. The CDR3 has 14 amino acids. In germline, CDR1 is SGHAT, CDR2 FQNNGV. Trimming cost V 5 bases and J 2 bases, with 12 bases left between them.

The CDR3 loop is CATNSGEGRTEAFF. CDR3 sequence (DNA): TGCGCCACCAACTCAGGGGAAGGGCGCACTGAAGCTTTCTTT. The V call is TRBV5-1, the J call TRBJ1-1; possibly TRBD1 for D (6 bases). The CDR3 is 14 residues long. CDR1 and CDR2 (germline): SGHRS, YFSETQ. V lost 9 bases to trimming and J lost 4 bases, with 19 bases between them.

This chain links TRBV19 with TRBJ1-1; D is ambiguous. V lost 3 bases, J lost 1 base, and 18 bases lay in between. Germline assignment: CDR1 LNHDA and CDR2 SQIVND (reference sequence). CDR3 size: 17 residues. DNA for the CDR3: TGTGCCAGTAGTATCCCCAGTCCACGGACTGGGAACACTGAAGCTTTCTTT. Its protein is CASSIPSPRTGNTEAFF. Based on the CDR3 plus reference TRBV19 and TRBJ1-1, the full variable domain is DGGITQSPKYLFRKEGQNVTLSCEQNLNHDAMYWYRQDPGQGLRLIYYSQIVNDFQKGDIAEGYSVSREKKESFPLTVTSAQKNPTAFYLCASSIPSPRTGNTEAFFGQGTRLTVV.

The rearrangement links TRBV6-1 to TRBJ1-5; a possible D gene is TRBD1 (6 bases). The ends were cut back, 6 bases at V and 7 bases at J, with 16 bases in the middle. This CDR3 contains 14 residues. Germline V lookup: CDR1 MNHNS, CDR2 SASEGT. In nucleotides, the CDR3 is TGTGCCAGCAGAGAGGAACAGGGAGGACAGCCCCAGCATTTT. Encoded protein: CASREEQGGQPQHF.

This clonotype was seen at least ten times. The genes are TRBV19 and TRBJ1-2; 9 bases are shared with TRBD1. V trimming: 10 bases; J trimming: 5 bases; junction bases outside the gene matches: 5. The germline V gene has CDR1 LNHDA and CDR2 SQIVND (reference sequence). The length of the CDR3 is 12 residues. CDR3 residues: CATGTGSYGYTF. The CDR3 DNA is TGTGCCACCGGGACAGGGAGTTATGGCTACACCTTC.

The rearrangement links TRBV5-6 to TRBJ2-7; weak D call: TRBD2 (7 bases). V was pared by 1 base and J by 7 bases, with 18 bases between. CDR3 size: 15 residues. Germline V gives CDR1 SGHDT, CDR2 YYEEEE. The CDR3 sequence: CASSLWTVAGGEQYF. CDR3 nucleotides: TGTGCCAGCAGCTTGTGGACAGTCGCCGGGGGGGAGCAGTACTTC.

This clonotype was detected ten times or more. The genes are TRBV6-5 and TRBJ1-4; the D is unclear. This CDR3 region has 12 residues. CDR1 and CDR2 from the germline V gene are MNHEY and SVGAGI. The V end was cut by 0 bases, the J end by 7 bases, with 3 bases between. The CDR3 DNA reads as TGTGCCAGCAGTTACTCCGGTGAAAAACTGTTTTTT. It codes for CASSYSGEKLFF.

This clonotype was seen a handful of times. This sequence joins TRBV11-2 and TRBJ1-5; 7 bases map to TRBD1. J lost 5 bases, V lost 4 bases, and 8 bases had no gene match. The CDR3 spans 15 residues. CDR1 SGHAT and CDR2 FQNNGV come from the germline V gene. The DNA for the CDR3 is TGTGCCAGCAGCTCAACACAGGGGAAGGATCAGCCCCAGCATTTT. Amino acids: CASSSTQGKDQPQHF.

A word on this clonotype: A much more abundant neighbour one base away suggests this may be a read error. The chain couples TRBV20-1 to TRBJ1-1; 11 bases fit TRBD1. V lost 5 bases, J lost 6 bases, and 5 bases stayed unmatched. Germline V gene data show CDR1 as DFQATT and CDR2 as SNEGSKA (reference sequence). The CDR3 sequence is 13 residues long. This CDR3 is CSAGMGQGAEAFF. The CDR3 DNA sequence: TGCAGTGCTGGTATGGGACAGGGGGCTGAAGCTTTCTTT.

As regards this clonotype: One junction end does not reproduce the germline sequence, and a read error may be involved. V is TRBV20-1 and J is TRBJ2-5; TRBD1 might be the D (5 bases). The J call is doubtful: the DNA matches TRBJ2-1 better. Germline CDR1 reads DFQATT; CDR2 reads SNEGSKA (reference sequence). This CDR3 region has 10 residues. CDR3 residues: CSSRNREQFF. In DNA form, the CDR3 reads TGCAGTTCTAGAAACAGGGAGCAGTTCTTC.

The gene calls are TRBV15 and TRBJ2-5; D remains unclear. Trimming took 3 bases from V and 9 from J, leaving 11 bases between them. The CDR3 length is 12 residues. Germline V gene data show CDR1 as LNHNV and CDR2 as YYDKDF (reference sequence). In DNA form, the CDR3 reads TGTGCCACCAGCAGTTCGGCAAGGGCCCAGTACTTC. Residues: CATSSSARAQYF.

The gene calls are TRBV2 and TRBJ1-5; 7 bases agree with TRBD1. This CDR3 comprises 15 residues. J lost 6 bases, V lost 7 bases, and 12 bases had no gene match. Germline V CDR1 and CDR2: SNHLY, FYNNEI. The CDR3 DNA sequence: TGTGCCAGCAAAACAAACCCGACAGGGCCTCAGCCCCAGCATTTT. It encodes CASKTNPTGPQPQHF.

This clonotype was picked up many times. This rearrangement joins TRBV7-3 to TRBJ1-1; 7 nucleotides align to TRBD1. The J segment lost 6 bases and the V segment lost 6 bases, leaving 10 bases of the junction unmatched. In germline, CDR1 is SGHTA, CDR2 FQGTGA. The CDR3 extends over 14 amino acids. The CDR3 nucleotides are TGTGCCAGCAGGAGAGATCAGGGGGAATCTGAAGCTTTCTTT. Amino acid sequence: CASRRDQGESEAFF.

This clonotype was picked up a small number of times. Mismatch with germline at one junction end may stem from a read error. This chain connects TRBV5-1 to TRBJ1-1; D is perhaps TRBD1 (6 bases). Germline CDR1 reads SGHRS; CDR2 reads YFSETQ. CDR3 length: 13 amino acids. CDR3 nucleotides: TGTGCCAGCAGCCTCGGGGGGGGCCGGGATGCTTTCTTT. It yields the protein CASSLGGGRDAFF. Combining the CDR3 with reference TRBV5-1 and TRBJ1-1 gives the whole variable domain KAGVTQTPRYLIKTRGQQVTLSCSPISGHRSVSWYQQTPGQGLQFLFEYFSETQRNKGNFPGRFSGRQFSNSRSEMNVSTLELGDSALYLCASSLGGGRDAFFGQGTRLTVV.

This clonotype has just a few counts. The chain has TRBV20-1 and TRBJ1-5; 10 bases are a match to TRBD1. The CDR3 is made up of 17 amino acids. Germline CDR1 reads DFQATT; CDR2 reads SNEGSKA (reference sequence). V was pared by 5 bases and J by 0 bases, with 10 bases of the junction left unmatched. CDR3 amino acids: CSAAPGTGEYSNQPQHF. The CDR3 DNA reads TGCAGTGCTGCGCCCGGGACAGGGGAATATAGCAATCAGCCCCAGCATTTT.

The table lists this clonotype with a few counts. The chain carries TRBV20-1 and TRBJ2-5; D unclear. Trimming shortened V by 0 bases and J by 4 bases, and 9 bases separated the two germline ends. Looked up from germline, CDR1 is DFQATT and CDR2 is SNEGSKA (reference sequence). This CDR3 has 13 residues. CDR3 in DNA: TGCAGTGCTAGAGATTCAATGGGAGAGACCCAGTACTTC. This encodes CSARDSMGETQYF.

This clonotype was picked up a small number of times. V and J are TRBV5-1 and TRBJ1-2, with TRBD1 identical over 8 bases. The CDR3 length is 14 residues. V was pared by 4 bases and J by 3 bases, with 5 bases of the junction left unmatched. CDR1 is SGHRS, CDR2 YFSETQ, per germline. Here the CDR3 reads CASSPSGGYYGYTF. The CDR3 nucleotides read TGCGCCAGCAGCCCTTCAGGGGGCTACTATGGCTACACCTTC.

The gene calls are TRBV27 and TRBJ2-7; D may be TRBD1 (5 bases). Germline V gene data show CDR1 as MNHEY and CDR2 as SMNVEV (reference sequence). CDR3 size: 15 residues. V gave up 2 bases and J gave up 1 base, with 12 bases separating them. The CDR3 DNA reads TGTGCCAGCAGTTTAGTCGATGGGGCATCCTACGAGCAGTACTTC. Its protein product is CASSLVDGASYEQYF.